This T cell receptor (beta chain) appears in the sequencing data of a study of beta chain features in type 1 diabetes. Expressed TCRB transcripts were sequenced because the entire RNA isolate underwent reverse transcription. Assay used: immunoSEQ multiplex PCR; TCRdb lists only in-frame clones, some missing. The sample gives 250,000 to 350,000 clones, roughly an eighth of which show up once; more than 0.015% is in the top ten. Regarding this clone: Its antigen is not identified.

Trimming shortened V by 5 bases and J by 3 bases, and 11 bases separated the two germline ends. Germline-derived CDR1 and CDR2 are SGHTA and FQGNSA. The CDR3 runs 13 residues. The study, taken as a whole, reports: Insertions were fewer and deletions more numerous at VDJ junctions in type 1 diabetes patients. There was a moderate but significant shortening of TCRB CDR3s in all four CD4+ subsets of Type 1 diabetes patients.

The sequence derives from a young man with type 1 diabetes. Sequencing input: naive CD4+ T cells from blood. This rearrangement joins TRBV7-2 to TRBJ2-7; D unresolved. The CDR3: CASSNDLGYEQYF. For the CDR3, the DNA is TGTGCCAGCAGCAATGACTTAGGCTACGAGCAGTACTTC.